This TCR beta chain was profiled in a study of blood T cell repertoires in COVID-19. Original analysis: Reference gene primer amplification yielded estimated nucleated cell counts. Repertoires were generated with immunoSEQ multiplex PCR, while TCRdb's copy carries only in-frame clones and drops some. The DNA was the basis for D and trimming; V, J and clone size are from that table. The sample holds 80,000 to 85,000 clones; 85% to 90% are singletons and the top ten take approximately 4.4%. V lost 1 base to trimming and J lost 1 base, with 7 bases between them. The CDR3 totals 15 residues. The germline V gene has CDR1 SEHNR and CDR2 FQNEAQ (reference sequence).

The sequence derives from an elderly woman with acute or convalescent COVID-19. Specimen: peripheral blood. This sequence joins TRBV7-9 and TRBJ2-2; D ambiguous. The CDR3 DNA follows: TGTGCCAGCAGCTTAGGACTGGGGAACACCGGGGAGCTGTTTTTT. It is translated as CASSLGLGNTGELFF.